The 22 T cell receptor beta chains below were found in one sample sequenced in a study of vaccination effects on CD4 cells after COVID-19. Viral peptide pool expansion of antigen-specific CD4+ T cells preceded sequencing in the ViraFEST assay. Investigators separated out CD4+ T cells once around 11 days of culture had passed. Previously uninfected by SARS-CoV-2, the vaccine recipients also showed negative nucleocapsid antibodies. Their cognate antigens are unknown. Assay used: immunoSEQ multiplex PCR; TCRdb lists only in-frame clones, some missing. The data hold about 63,000 clones, with over 70% observed a single time. The sample was CD4+ T cells from PBMCs cultured with HCoV-OC43 spike peptides, taken before COVID-19 vaccination. Stated subset: HCoV-OC43 spike overlapping peptide pool stimulation. These receptors came from a human donor who received a COVID-19 vaccine.

The rearrangement uses TRBV7-9 and TRBJ2-7; 8 bases fit TRBD1. Unmatched junction bases numbered 6, after V lost 3 bases and J lost 5 bases. The V gene's germline CDR1 is SEHNR and CDR2 FQNEAQ (reference sequence). The CDR3 is 14 amino acids. Written as DNA, the CDR3 is TGTGCCAGCAGCTTTTGGACAGGGCTGGACGAGCAGTACGTC. This codes for CASSFWTGLDEQYV.

This chain connects TRBV4-2 to TRBJ2-2; D ambiguous. Trimming removed 2 bases from V and 4 bases from J, with 2 bases in between. CDR1 and CDR2 from the germline V gene are LGHNA and YNFKEQ. The CDR3 length is 12 residues. Here the CDR3 DNA reads TGTGCCAGCAGCCAACTCACCGGGGAGCTGTTTTTT. Protein sequence: CASSQLTGELFF.

The chain has TRBV7-9 and TRBJ2-7, with D possibly matching TRBD1 (5 bases). The CDR3 runs to 14 residues. The germline CDR1 and CDR2 sequences are SEHNR and FQNEAQ (reference sequence). V lost 1 base and J lost 2, with 9 bases in between. The CDR3 sequence: CASSLEAGTYEQYV. DNA for the CDR3: TGTGCCAGCAGCTTAGAAGCAGGGACCTACGAGCAGTACGTC.

The chain is built from TRBV2 and TRBJ1-1, with D unresolved. Per germline, CDR1 SNHLY and CDR2 FYNNEI. V shed 3 bases and J shed 1 base, with 3 bases lying between them. The CDR3 runs 12 residues. The CDR3 DNA reads as TGTGCCAGCAGTGAGGGGAACACTGAAGCTTTCTTT. It is translated as CASSEGNTEAFF.

V is TRBV7-8 and J is TRBJ1-5; D not resolved. The length of the CDR3 is 12 residues. From germline, CDR1 is SGHVS and CDR2 FQNEAQ. V lost 5 bases and J lost 0, with 2 bases in between. CDR3 residues: CASSHSNQPQHF. The CDR3 nucleotides read TGTGCCAGCAGCCATAGCAATCAGCCCCAGCATTTT.

V usage is TRBV30 and J usage is TRBJ1-4; 11 positions agree with TRBD1. Germline CDR1 and CDR2: GTSNPN and SVGIG (reference sequence). The J segment lost 12 bases and the V segment lost 6 bases, leaving 12 bases of the junction unmatched. This CDR3 is 14 amino acids long. The CDR3 DNA follows: TGTGCCTGTAACGTCCCGGGACAGGGGGGCCAACTGTTTTTT. Its protein is CACNVPGQGGQLFF.

The chain has TRBV6-5 and TRBJ1-5; 7 bases match TRBD1. CDR3 length equals 15 residues. Germline trimming cut 4 bases from V and 1 base from J; bases unmatched to any gene: 4. The germline gives CDR1 MNHEY, CDR2 SVGAGI. The CDR3 reads CASSSQGSSNQPQHF. CDR3 DNA sequence: TGTGCCAGCAGTTCACAGGGGTCGAGCAATCAGCCCCAGCATTTT.

J is TRBJ2-1 and V is TRBV12-3 or TRBV12-4; no firm D call. The CDR3 spans 13 residues. Trimming pared 6 bases from V and 8 bases from J, leaving 14 bases between. For the CDR3, the DNA is TGTGCCAGCAGGCGGTCATCACGGTATGAGCAGTTCTTC. Translation gives CASRRSSRYEQFF.

This chain uses TRBV4-1 with TRBJ2-7; 11 nucleotides match TRBD1. Germline values: CDR1 MGHRA, CDR2 YSYEKL. J gave up 4 bases and V 5 bases, and 4 bases lay outside the gene matches. The CDR3 is 14 amino acids. The CDR3: CASSRTGGSYEQYV. CDR3 in DNA: TGCGCCAGCAGCAGGACAGGGGGCTCATACGAGCAGTACGTC.

V is TRBV7-2 and J is TRBJ2-3, with D perhaps TRBD2 (6 bases). The CDR3 runs 14 residues. CDR1 and CDR2 from the germline V gene are SGHTA and FQGNSA. With 1 base removed from V and 5 bases from J, the gap between germline ends came to 10 bases. CDR3 loop: CASSLVVGLDTQYF. CDR3 nucleotides: TGTGCCAGCAGCTTAGTAGTGGGACTAGATACGCAGTATTTT.

The rearrangement joins TRBV10-1 to TRBJ2-3; D uncertain. The V end was cut by 3 bases, the J end by 0 bases, with 10 bases between. The germline CDR1 and CDR2 sequences are WNHNN and SYGVQD (reference sequence). The CDR3 length is 15 residues. The CDR3 protein is CASSEGPLSTDTQYF. In DNA, the CDR3 is TGCGCCAGCAGTGAAGGCCCCTTAAGCACAGATACGCAGTATTTT.

The V and J genes are TRBV6-5 and TRBJ2-7; 8 bases are shared with TRBD1. Losses at the gene ends were 5 bases for V and 3 bases for J; bases not matched to a gene: 9. The CDR3 runs to 15 residues. In germline, CDR1 is MNHEY, CDR2 SVGAGI. In DNA form, the CDR3 reads TGTGCCAGCAGTCCCGGGACAGGACCCTACTACGAGCAGTACGTC. As protein: CASSPGTGPYYEQYV.

This chain joins TRBV2 and TRBJ1-6, with D possibly matching TRBD1 (5 bases). V was cut by 5 bases and J by 0 bases, with 14 bases left in between. The CDR3 sequence is 17 residues long. Germline V gives CDR1 SNHLY, CDR2 FYNNEI. CDR3 in DNA: TGTGCCAGCAGTTGGAAGGACATTAGCTCCTATAATTCACCCCTCCACTTT. It is translated as CASSWKDISSYNSPLHF. Supplemented by reference TRBV2 and TRBJ1-6, the full variable domain reads EPEVTQTPSHQVTQMGQEVILRCVPISNHLYFYWYRQILGQKVEFLVSFYNNEISEKSEIFDDQFSVERPDGSNFTLKIRSTKLEDSAMYFCASSWKDISSYNSPLHFGNGTRLTVT.

This chain links TRBV6-5 with TRBJ2-7, with TRBD2 matching over 8 bases. Unmatched junction bases numbered 10, after V lost 7 bases and J lost 5 bases. This CDR3 contains 14 residues. Germline assignment: CDR1 MNHEY and CDR2 SVGAGI. In nucleotides, the CDR3 is TGTGCCAGCAAGGCAGGACTAGCCGGGCACGAGCAGTACGTC. This gives the protein CASKAGLAGHEQYV.

This chain uses TRBV19 with TRBJ2-1, with D possibly being TRBD1 (6 bases). The CDR3 extends over 17 amino acids. CDR1 is LNHDA, CDR2 SQIVND, per germline (reference sequence). Trimming removed 1 base at V and 4 bases at J, with 17 bases between. The CDR3 coding sequence is TGTGCCAGTAGTATAGCGGCCGGGACAACCACTTACAATGAGCAGTTCTTC. Protein product: CASSIAAGTTTYNEQFF.

The rearrangement uses TRBV7-9 and TRBJ2-3; the D is unclear. CDR1 is SEHNR and CDR2 is FQNEAQ in the germline V gene (reference sequence). The CDR3 is 11 residues long. Trimming cost V 5 bases and J 6 bases, with 6 bases left between them. CDR3 sequence (DNA): TGTGCCAGCAGCGTCAAGGATACGCAGTATTTT. This gives the protein CASSVKDTQYF.

V usage is TRBV19 and J usage is TRBJ2-3, with TRBD1 matching 9 bases. Germline loops: CDR1 LNHDA, CDR2 SQIVND (reference sequence). V lost 5 bases, J lost 4 bases, and 7 bases stayed unmatched. The CDR3 length is 15 residues. CDR3 loop: CASSDWDRVADTQYF. In DNA, the CDR3 is TGTGCCAGTAGTGACTGGGACAGGGTTGCAGATACGCAGTATTTT.

This clone has just a few counts. J is TRBJ1-1 and V is TRBV6-5, with TRBD1 matching over 7 bases. The V gene's germline CDR1 is MNHEY and CDR2 SVGAGI. The V gene end was trimmed by 4 bases and the J gene end by 4 bases; junction bases not matched to a gene: 9. This CDR3 is built from 15 residues. CDR3 in amino acids: CASSWARPGGTEAFF. DNA of the CDR3: TGTGCCAGCAGTTGGGCCCGCCCAGGGGGCACTGAAGCTTTCTTT.

The V and J genes are TRBV3-1 (or the pseudogene TRBV3-2) and TRBJ1-5; tentative D call: TRBD1 (5 bases). Germline lookup yields CDR1 LGHDT and CDR2 YNNKEL (reference sequence). This CDR3 has 14 residues. Trimming cost V 6 bases and J 0 bases, with 9 bases left between them. CDR3 loop: CASSQTDSNQPQHF. The DNA of the CDR3 is TGTGCCAGCAGTCAGACAGATAGCAATCAGCCCCAGCATTTT.

As concerns this clone: Other DNA variants within this sample encode the same CDR3. The chain joins TRBV9 to TRBJ1-1, with no clear D. The CDR3 is 14 residues long. Germline V lookup: CDR1 SGDLS, CDR2 YYNGEE. V lost 0 bases and J lost 1, with 7 bases in between. CDR3 amino acids: CASSVGGPNTEAFF. The CDR3 DNA follows: TGTGCCAGCAGCGTAGGAGGTCCGAACACTGAAGCTTTCTTT.

This chain connects TRBV24-1 to TRBJ2-5; no firm D call. The length of the CDR3 is 16 residues. Germline V gives CDR1 KGHDR, CDR2 SFDVKD. The ends were cut back, 2 bases at V and 5 bases at J, with 17 bases in the middle. As DNA, the CDR3 is TGTGCCACCAGTGATTCACCTGTGGGAATAGTGGAGACCCAGTACTTC. It translates to CATSDSPVGIVETQYF.

The J gene is TRBJ2-1, the V gene TRBV27, with D perhaps TRBD2 (7 bases). The V gene lost 6 bases and the J gene lost 7 bases, with 13 bases spanning the gap. CDR3 size: 13 residues. From germline, CDR1 is MNHEY and CDR2 SMNVEV (reference sequence). CDR3 nucleotide sequence: TGTGCCAGCAGGGCGGGGGCGGGGAATGAGCAGTTCTTC. This translates into CASRAGAGNEQFF.